Listed below are T cell receptor beta chains from one sample, sequenced in a study of T cell changes during pregnancy in multiple sclerosis. TCRdb's copy holds only in-frame clones and misses some; the assay was immunoSEQ multiplex PCR. The sample includes about 77,000 clones, over 75% of them seen just once. The input for sequencing was peripheral blood, taken before pregnancy. The receptors stem from a female donor with multiple sclerosis, enrolled in a pregnancy study. Each CDR3 is given with its conserved first and last residue. The order of the fields is V gene, D gene, J gene, clone size, CDR3 protein, CDR3 DNA. The D gene is left open where the match is weak. The listing skips clone size in some rows; elsewhere it reads once, few, many or a size class.

V: TRBV19; D: .; J: TRBJ1-1; size: .; CDR3: CASSIATIFGRGKTEAFF; DNA: TGTGCCAGTAGTATTGCCACCATATTCGGACGGGGGAAAACTGAAGCTTTCTTT
V: TRBV2; D: TRBD1; J: TRBJ1-1; size: .; CDR3: CASSPSRDRANTEAFF; DNA: TGTGCCAGCAGTCCCAGCCGGGACAGGGCGAACACTGAAGCTTTCTTT
V: TRBV7-6; D: .; J: TRBJ2-2; size: once; CDR3: CASSLGQGGTGELFF; DNA: TGTGCCAGCAGCTTAGGGCAGGGAGGCACCGGGGAGCTGTTTTTT
V: TRBV11-3; D: .; J: TRBJ2-1; size: .; CDR3: CASSLGGGNNYNEQFF; DNA: TGTGCCAGCAGCTTAGGTGGGGGGAACAACTACAATGAGCAGTTCTTC
V: TRBV6-1; D: .; J: TRBJ1-3; size: .; CDR3: CASSERGNTIYF; DNA: TGTGCCAGCAGTGAGAGGGGAAACACCATATATTTT
V: TRBV6-1; D: TRBD1; J: TRBJ1-5; size: .; CDR3: CASSHRGLINQPQHF; DNA: TGTGCCAGCAGTCACAGGGGGCTGATCAATCAGCCCCAGCATTTT
V: TRBV7-9; D: .; J: TRBJ2-3; size: .; CDR3: CASSLAGASDTQYF; DNA: TGTGCCAGCAGCTTAGCGGGGGCCTCAGATACGCAGTATTTT
V: TRBV7-9; D: .; J: TRBJ1-6; size: .; CDR3: CASSGAGSSYNSPLHF; DNA: TGTGCCAGCAGCGGGGCCGGTAGCTCCTATAATTCACCCCTCCACTTT
V: TRBV7-8; D: TRBD1; J: TRBJ1-3; size: few; CDR3: CASSLRTGPGNTIYF; DNA: TGTGCCAGCAGCTTAAGGACAGGGCCTGGAAACACCATATATTTT
V: TRBV9; D: .; J: TRBJ2-1; size: .; CDR3: CASSVGISSYNEQFF; DNA: TGTGCCAGCAGCGTAGGAATCAGCTCCTACAATGAGCAGTTCTTC
V: TRBV10-1; D: TRBD1; J: TRBJ2-1; size: .; CDR3: CASSAGTGYWQFF; DNA: TGCGCCAGCAGTGCTGGGACAGGGTATTGGCAGTTCTTC
V: TRBV29-1; D: TRBD2; J: TRBJ2-5; size: .; CDR3: CSVLSGEETQYF; DNA: TGCAGCGTCCTTAGCGGGGAGGAGACCCAGTACTTC
V: TRBV4-2; D: TRBD2; J: TRBJ2-3; size: .; CDR3: CASSPNPGLANTDTQYF; DNA: TGTGCCAGCAGCCCCAATCCGGGACTAGCGAACACAGATACGCAGTATTTT
V: TRBV18; D: TRBD1; J: TRBJ1-1; size: .; CDR3: CASSPNRDREAFF; DNA: TGTGCCAGCTCACCCAACCGGGACAGGGAAGCTTTCTTT
V: TRBV11-2; D: TRBD1; J: TRBJ1-1; size: .; CDR3: CASREPGTGSKAFF; DNA: TGTGCCAGCAGGGAGCCCGGGACAGGGTCTAAAGCTTTCTTT
V: TRBV7-9; D: .; J: TRBJ1-1; size: .; CDR3: CASFQGMNTEAFF; DNA: TGTGCCAGCTTTCAGGGTATGAACACTGAAGCTTTCTTT
V: TRBV7-8; D: .; J: TRBJ2-2; size: .; CDR3: CASSPRIEGAGELFF; DNA: TGTGCCAGCAGCCCCCGGATCGAGGGGGCCGGGGAGCTGTTTTTT
V: TRBV6-4; D: .; J: TRBJ2-1; size: .; CDR3: CASSPSYSYNEQFF; DNA: TGTGCCAGCAGCCCCAGTTACTCCTACAATGAGCAGTTCTTC
V: TRBV20-1; D: .; J: TRBJ2-7; size: .; CDR3: CSAMKGDEQYF; DNA: TGCAGTGCTATGAAAGGGGACGAGCAGTACTTC
V: TRBV7-9; D: TRBD2; J: TRBJ2-1; size: once; CDR3: CASSLGQSSGSPQFF; DNA: TGTGCCAGCAGCTTGGGACAGTCTAGCGGGAGCCCGCAGTTCTTC
V: TRBV5-4; D: TRBD1; J: TRBJ1-2; size: once; CDR3: CASSLESGQTRGYTF; DNA: TGTGCCAGCAGCTTAGAATCGGGACAGACCCGCGGCTACACCTTC
V: TRBV30; D: TRBD2; J: TRBJ2-3; size: .; CDR3: CAWSRASGTDTQYF; DNA: TGTGCCTGGAGTAGGGCTAGCGGGACAGATACGCAGTATTTT
V: TRBV9; D: .; J: TRBJ2-3; size: .; CDR3: CASSVEADRGGTQYF; DNA: TGTGCCAGCAGCGTAGAAGCGGATCGGGGAGGTACGCAGTATTTT
V: TRBV25-1; D: TRBD1; J: TRBJ1-5; size: .; CDR3: CASSVTGGNQPQHF; DNA: TGTGCCAGCAGTGTAACAGGGGGCAATCAGCCCCAGCATTTT
V: TRBV19; D: .; J: TRBJ1-4; size: .; CDR3: CASGGIGGWTELFF; DNA: TGTGCCAGTGGGGGAATCGGTGGTTGGACAGAACTGTTTTTT
V: TRBV7-3; D: TRBD1; J: TRBJ1-2; size: .; CDR3: CASSLAGQGHGYTF; DNA: TGTGCCAGCAGCTTGGCGGGACAGGGCCATGGCTACACCTTC
V: TRBV7-8; D: .; J: TRBJ1-6; size: .; CDR3: CASSEGLSPLHF; DNA: TGTGCCAGCAGCGAGGGTCTTTCACCCCTCCACTTT
V: TRBV9; D: .; J: TRBJ2-1; size: .; CDR3: CASSEGGGGPSYNEQFF; DNA: TGTGCCAGCAGCGAGGGGGGCGGGGGACCCTCCTACAATGAGCAGTTCTTC
V: TRBV7-9; D: .; J: TRBJ2-1; size: .; CDR3: CASSGGATYNEQFF; DNA: TGTGCCAGCAGCGGCGGGGCGACCTACAATGAGCAGTTCTTC
V: TRBV7-8; D: TRBD1; J: TRBJ1-1; size: .; CDR3: CASSPWGDRGLTEAFF; DNA: TGTGCCAGCAGCCCCTGGGGGGACAGGGGGCTCACTGAAGCTTTCTTT
V: TRBV4-3; D: TRBD2; J: TRBJ2-2; size: .; CDR3: CASSQDQGLALSGELFF; DNA: TGCGCCAGCAGCCAAGATCAGGGACTAGCCTTATCCGGGGAGCTGTTTTTT
V: TRBV2; D: TRBD2; J: TRBJ2-5; size: .; CDR3: CASSPGGGETQYF; DNA: TGTGCCAGCAGCCCCGGCGGGGGGGAGACCCAGTACTTC
V: TRBV5-8; D: TRBD1; J: TRBJ2-3; size: .; CDR3: CASSSDRQGGTDTQYF; DNA: TGTGCCAGCAGCTCGGACCGACAGGGTGGCACAGATACGCAGTATTTT
V: TRBV6-1; D: TRBD2; J: TRBJ2-1; size: .; CDR3: CASPPSEAGGNEQFF; DNA: TGTGCCAGCCCCCCCTCCGAGGCGGGGGGCAATGAGCAGTTCTTC
V: TRBV7-3; D: TRBD1; J: TRBJ1-1; size: .; CDR3: CASSPEARQGNTEAFF; DNA: TGTGCCAGCAGCCCAGAAGCCCGACAGGGGAACACTGAAGCTTTCTTT
V: TRBV6-1; D: .; J: TRBJ1-6; size: few; CDR3: CASSQRGGWNSPLHF; DNA: TGTGCCAGCAGCCAAAGGGGGGGCTGGAATTCACCCCTCCACTTT
V: TRBV19; D: .; J: TRBJ2-5; size: .; CDR3: CASRQAGETQYF; DNA: TGTGCCAGTCGTCAGGCGGGAGAGACCCAGTACTTC
V: TRBV9; D: TRBD2; J: TRBJ2-1; size: .; CDR3: CASSKGLAGVGYEQFF; DNA: TGTGCCAGCAGCAAAGGACTAGCGGGGGTCGGGTATGAGCAGTTCTTC
V: TRBV6-1; D: .; J: TRBJ1-1; size: .; CDR3: CASTYFTEAFF; DNA: TGTGCCAGCACCTACTTCACTGAAGCTTTCTTT
V: TRBV7-2; D: TRBD1; J: TRBJ1-6; size: .; CDR3: CASSIGQAYNSPLHF; DNA: TGTGCCAGCAGCATTGGACAGGCGTATAATTCACCCCTCCACTTT